The rows below give T cell receptor beta chains drawn from one sample of a study of response to subunit inactivated influenza vaccine. TCRdb redid the calling of the RT-PCR reads with MiXCR, one entry per CDR3 protein. The data contain a few hundred thousand distinct CDR3 sequences, approximately 21% of them singletons. The sample consisted of PBMCs from blood, taken less than 22 months after vaccination. All receptors derive from a man aged 45-69 years who received an inactivated influenza vaccine. Both conserved end residues are part of each CDR3. D genes are given only for firm matches. A row's size may be missing; if present it is once, few, many or a size class.

size,V,J,D,DNA,CDR3
NA,TRBV7-6,TRBJ2-3,TRBD2,TGTGCCAGCAGCTTAGTCCCTAGCGGGAGTCCAGATACGCAGTATTTT,CASSLVPSGSPDTQYF
NA,TRBV2,TRBJ2-3,TRBD2,TGTGCCAGCAGCAATGGACTAGCGGGGGGGCCTTATACGCAGTATTTT,CASSNGLAGGPYTQYF
few,TRBV30,TRBJ1-3,NA,TGTGCCTCCTTCCGGGACCCTTCCCTGCGGGGAAACACCATATATTTT,CASFRDPSLRGNTIYF
NA,TRBV4-3,TRBJ1-2,NA,TGCGCCAGCAGCCAAGATCTGGCCAGATATAACTATGGCTACACCTTC,CASSQDLARYNYGYTF
few,TRBV2,TRBJ2-7,TRBD2,TGTGCCAGCAGTACCCTAGCGGGAGACGACGAGCAGTACTTC,CASSTLAGDDEQYF
NA,TRBV7-8,TRBJ2-7,NA,TGTGCCAGCAGCTTAGCGCAAGCAGGGAGCTCCTACGAGCAGTACTTC,CASSLAQAGSSYEQYF
NA,TRBV28,TRBJ2-7,NA,TGTGCCAGCCGGGCTGGACAGTTTAGCTCCTACGAGCAGTACTTC,CASRAGQFSSYEQYF
NA,TRBV3-1,TRBJ2-7,TRBD2,TGTGCCAGCAGCCAGGTCGGGAGGAACCACGAGCAGTACTTC,CASSQVGRNHEQYF
few,TRBV18,TRBJ2-2,NA,TGTGCCAGCTCACCACCTGGAAGGGGGAACACCGGGGAGCTGTTTTTT,CASSPPGRGNTGELFF
many,TRBV5-1,TRBJ1-2,NA,TGCGCCAGCAGCTTGGGGGAGAGCTATAACTATGGCTACACCTTC,CASSLGESYNYGYTF
few,TRBV5-4,TRBJ2-7,TRBD1,TGTGCCAGCAGCTTGTCGGACAGGGGTACTGACGAGCAGTACTTC,CASSLSDRGTDEQYF
NA,TRBV5-1,TRBJ2-2,NA,TGCGCCAGCAGGACAGAGAACACCGGGGAGCTGTTTTTT,CASRTENTGELFF
NA,TRBV12-3/TRBV12-4,TRBJ2-7,TRBD1,TGTGCCAGCAGTCACCCAGGGGGCGTGGGCCACGAGCAGTACTTC,CASSHPGGVGHEQYF
few,TRBV7-6,TRBJ2-7,NA,TGTGCCAGCAGCTTAGAGGCTACGCTCTCCTACGAGCAGTACTTC,CASSLEATLSYEQYF
NA,TRBV12-3/TRBV12-4,TRBJ2-7,TRBD1,TGTGCCAGCAGTTTCGGACAGGCGACCTCCTACGAGCAGTACTTC,CASSFGQATSYEQYF
NA,TRBV20-1,TRBJ2-4,NA,TGCAGTGCTCGTGGGATAGCCAAAAACATTCAGTACTTC,CSARGIAKNIQYF
many,TRBV4-1,TRBJ1-6,NA,TGCGCCAGCAGCCAAGACCTGAGGGGGGGCGATTCACCCCTCCACTTT,CASSQDLRGGDSPLHF
few,TRBV5-1,TRBJ2-3,TRBD2,TGCGCCAGCAGTCGGGCACTAGCGGGGGCCATAGATACGCAGTATTTT,CASSRALAGAIDTQYF
NA,TRBV20-1,TRBJ1-6,TRBD1,TGCAGTGCTACCGACAGGGGGCTGAGCTCCTATAATTCACCCCTCCACTTT,CSATDRGLSSYNSPLHF
few,TRBV12-3/TRBV12-4,TRBJ2-3,NA,TGTGCCAGCAAAGGGCTAGCCACAGATACGCAGTATTTT,CASKGLATDTQYF
NA,TRBV9,TRBJ1-5,NA,TGTGCCAGCAGCGTAGGGGGTAATCAGGCCCAGCATTTT,CASSVGGNQAQHF
many,TRBV12-3/TRBV12-4,TRBJ1-5,NA,TGTGCCAGCAGCTGGGGTTCTAATCAGCCCCAGCATTTT,CASSWGSNQPQHF
many,TRBV5-1,TRBJ1-1,TRBD1,TGCGCCAGCAGCATCCGGACAGGAGGGATCACTGAAGCTTTCTTT,CASSIRTGGITEAFF
NA,TRBV29-1,TRBJ1-5,NA,TGCAGCGTTGTAACCGGGATGGGCAATCAGCCCCAGCATTTT,CSVVTGMGNQPQHF
few,TRBV20-1,TRBJ1-5,NA,TGCAGTGCTAGAACGGGGGGCGGGAATCAGCCCCAGCATTTT,CSARTGGGNQPQHF
few,TRBV6-1,TRBJ1-1,TRBD1,TGTGCCAGCAGCCCGGACAGGGGATACGAACAGACTGAAGCTTTCTTT,CASSPDRGYEQTEAFF
few,TRBV29-1,TRBJ2-7,NA,TGCAGCGTTGAACGGCGGGACTCCACCTACGAGCAGTACTTC,CSVERRDSTYEQYF
few,TRBV12-3/TRBV12-4,TRBJ1-2,TRBD1,TGTGCCAGCAAGGCCCCGGGACAGGGCTATGGCTACACCTTC,CASKAPGQGYGYTF
NA,TRBV12-3/TRBV12-4,TRBJ1-1,NA,TGTGCCAGCAGTTTGAATTTGGGGACGAACACTGAAGCTTTCTTT,CASSLNLGTNTEAFF
NA,TRBV12-3/TRBV12-4,TRBJ1-5,TRBD1,TGTGCCAGCAGTCCCTCCGGGACAGGGAATGGCGGCAATCAGCCCCAGCATTTT,CASSPSGTGNGGNQPQHF
few,TRBV27,TRBJ2-7,NA,TGTGCCAGCAGTTTAAAAAGCGGCTCCTACGAGCAGTACTTC,CASSLKSGSYEQYF
few,TRBV5-4,TRBJ1-1,NA,TGTGCCAGCAGCCCGGGGAGGGCGAGTGGCACTGAAGCTTTCTTT,CASSPGRASGTEAFF
NA,TRBV28,TRBJ1-2,TRBD1,TGTGCCAGCAGTTCTGGACAGGGATCGGGTGGCTACACCTTC,CASSSGQGSGGYTF